A few counts support the clone carrying this TCR beta chain. Replicate PCRs from sorted subsets contained roughly 200 ng DNA, which is around 30,000 T cell genomes. The data were produced by immunoSEQ multiplex PCR, yet TCRdb's version contains in-frame clones alone and is incomplete. The table lists roughly 500,000 clones, about 96% of them singletons. J gave up 6 bases and V 4 bases, and 11 bases lay outside the gene matches. The V gene's germline CDR1 is LNHDA and CDR2 SQIVND (reference sequence). The CDR3 has 17 residues. The record originates from a study of shared clonotypes between healthy human individuals.

The sequenced sample consisted of naive CD4+ T cells sorted from blood. The sample's subset: CD45RA+ positively selected. The V gene is TRBV19, the J gene TRBJ2-1; 11 bases align to TRBD2. This clonotype was sampled from a woman aged 25 to 45 in good health. This CDR3 is CASSTNPGLAVSNEQFF. DNA for the CDR3: TGTGCCAGTAGTACAAATCCGGGACTAGCGGTGTCCAATGAGCAGTTCTTC.